Presented here are 22 T cell receptor beta chains from one specimen sequenced in a study of Ad26.COV2.S vaccination and SARS-CoV-2 variants. Some clones are missing from TCRdb's copy, which holds only in-frame ones; the method was immunoSEQ multiplex PCR. The sample has a few hundred thousand clones, around 87% seen once. The treatment is: approximately 18 received Ad26.COV2.S at low or high dose, single or two shots; roughly 5 received placebo; per-sample allocation not given. Day 63 after the first injection of vaccine or placebo was the sampling time. The sequenced sample was peripheral blood, obtained in a trial of Ad26.COV2.S vaccine versus placebo. These receptors were collected from a person between 18 and 59 years old who received the Ad26.COV2.S COVID-19 vaccine or a placebo.

The chain combines TRBV2 with TRBJ1-2, with TRBD1 matching over 7 bases. This CDR3 has 16 amino acids. Germline V gene data show CDR1 as SNHLY and CDR2 as FYNNEI. The V and J ends lost 7 bases and 6 bases, in that order; junction bases with no gene match: 17. Here the CDR3 reads CASTNLGQRTSDGYTF. The DNA for the CDR3 is TGTGCCAGCACCAACCTGGGACAGCGAACTAGTGATGGCTACACCTTC.

The chain joins TRBV3-1 (or the pseudogene TRBV3-2) to TRBJ2-1; D unresolved. V lost 1 base, J lost 8 bases, and 3 bases lay in between. Germline CDR1 is LGHDT and CDR2 is YNNKEL (reference sequence). The CDR3 covers 11 residues. The DNA for the CDR3 is TGTGCCAGCAGCCAAGGGGATGAGCAGTTCTTC. It translates to CASSQGDEQFF.

The V gene is TRBV4-2, the J gene TRBJ2-7, with 8 positions matching TRBD2. Germline CDR1 LGHNA, CDR2 YNFKEQ. With 3 bases clipped from V and 4 bases from J, the junction kept 14 bases outside the gene matches. This CDR3 is 17 amino acids long. This CDR3 reads CASSQGTTGTSFYEQYF. For the CDR3, the DNA is TGTGCCAGCAGCCAGGGGACAACCGGGACTAGTTTTTACGAGCAGTACTTC.

The V and J genes are TRBV19 and TRBJ1-5; 9 nucleotides match TRBD1. With 0 bases clipped from V and 2 bases from J, the junction kept 2 bases outside the gene matches. The germline V gene encodes CDR1 LNHDA and CDR2 SQIVND (reference sequence). The CDR3 spans 16 residues. This CDR3 is CASSIDWTGGNQPQHF. The CDR3 coding sequence is TGTGCCAGTAGTATAGACTGGACAGGGGGCAATCAGCCCCAGCATTTT.

CDR3 amino acids: CASSLTSGGYEQYF. CDR3 nucleotide sequence: TGCGCCAGCAGCTTGACTAGCGGGGGCTACGAGCAGTACTTC. The chain is built from TRBV5-1 and TRBJ2-7, with 11 positions matching TRBD2. With 1 base clipped from V and 3 bases from J, the junction kept 0 bases outside the gene matches. CDR3 length: 14 residues. Germline V gene data show CDR1 as SGHRS and CDR2 as YFSETQ.

This chain connects TRBV4-1 to TRBJ2-7; 9 nucleotides agree with TRBD1. The CDR3 is 17 residues long. Germline lookup yields CDR1 MGHRA and CDR2 YSYEKL. The V segment lost 4 bases and the J segment 3 bases; nucleotides outside the gene matches: 13. The CDR3 protein is CASSPFYLGTGFYEQYF. The DNA of the CDR3 is TGCGCCAGCAGCCCGTTTTACCTCGGGACAGGGTTCTACGAGCAGTACTTC.

The CDR3 loop is CASSYSIRSNYGYTF. The CDR3, as DNA: TGTGCCAGCAGTTACTCGATTCGAAGCAACTATGGCTACACCTTC. The V and J genes are TRBV6-5 and TRBJ1-2; D remains unclear. From germline, CDR1 is MNHEY and CDR2 SVGAGI. V was cut by 0 bases and J by 2 bases, with 10 bases left in between. CDR3 length: 15 amino acids.

V usage is TRBV3-1 (or the pseudogene TRBV3-2) and J usage is TRBJ1-1; unclear D gene. Trimming cost V 3 bases and J 1 base, with 9 bases left between them. The CDR3 is 14 residues long. Looked up from germline, CDR1 is LGHDT and CDR2 is YNNKEL (reference sequence). The DNA of the CDR3 is TGTGCCAGCAGCCACCGCGGGGAGAACACTGAAGCTTTCTTT. It codes for CASSHRGENTEAFF.

The chain combines TRBV5-1 with TRBJ1-1; tentatively, D is TRBD1 (6 bases). Germline values: CDR1 SGHRS, CDR2 YFSETQ. This CDR3 has 15 amino acids. Trimming took 2 bases from V and 1 from J, leaving 12 bases between them. CDR3 loop: CASSLTGLPNTEAFF. CDR3 coding DNA: TGCGCCAGCAGCTTAACAGGGTTACCGAACACTGAAGCTTTCTTT.

The CDR3, as DNA: TGTGCCAGCAGTGAATCACAGGGAGGCTATGGCTACACCTTC. The encoded protein is CASSESQGGYGYTF. The chain joins TRBV2 to TRBJ1-2, with D perhaps matching TRBD1 (6 bases). V was pared by 2 bases and J by 4 bases, with 11 bases between. Germline V gene data show CDR1 as SNHLY and CDR2 as FYNNEI. The CDR3 length is 14 residues.

The CDR3 loop is CASSFLSGLNYEQFF. CDR3 coding DNA: TGTGCCAGCAGTTTTTTAAGCGGCCTGAACTATGAGCAGTTCTTC. The V and J genes are TRBV27 and TRBJ2-1; D is possibly TRBD2 (5 bases). Germline CDR1 reads MNHEY; CDR2 reads SMNVEV (reference sequence). CDR3 length: 15 residues. Trimming cost V 3 bases and J 8 bases, with 17 bases left between them.

V and J are TRBV19 and TRBJ2-7; the match to TRBD2 covers 7 bases. Germline V lookup: CDR1 LNHDA, CDR2 SQIVND (reference sequence). This CDR3 has 17 amino acids. V was pared by 2 bases and J by 3 bases, with 13 bases of the junction left unmatched. CDR3 sequence: CASSIPHAGDSFYEQYF. The CDR3, as DNA: TGTGCCAGTAGTATACCCCATGCGGGAGACAGCTTCTACGAGCAGTACTTC.

This clone has only one observation. The rearrangement links TRBV5-8 to TRBJ2-7; D is perhaps TRBD2 (6 bases). Per germline, CDR1 SGHTS and CDR2 YDEGEE. This CDR3 has 14 residues. V shed 1 base and J shed 2 bases, with 10 bases lying between them. The CDR3 DNA reads TGTGCCAGCAGCTTGCGGGAGTTCACCTACGAGCAGTACTTC. It encodes CASSLREFTYEQYF. Full variable domain (missing parts from reference TRBV5-8 and TRBJ2-7): EAGVTQSPTHLIKTRGQQATLRCSPISGHTSVYWYQQALGLGLQFLLWYDEGEERNRGNFPPRFSGRQFPNYSSELNVNALELEDSALYLCASSLREFTYEQYFGPGTRLTVT.

The chain has TRBV5-8 and TRBJ1-5; D might be TRBD1 (5 bases). CDR3 length equals 15 residues. Deletions cut 4 bases from V and 1 base from J, with 12 bases between. CDR1 and CDR2 from the germline V gene are SGHTS and YDEGEE. In nucleotides, the CDR3 is TGTGCCAGCAGCGTGGGGGGGACGAGCAATCAGCCCCAGCATTTT. Translated, it gives CASSVGGTSNQPQHF.

The V and J genes are TRBV10-1 and TRBJ1-1; no reliable D call. V was pared by 6 bases and J by 8 bases, with 19 bases between. This CDR3 is built from 14 residues. Per germline, CDR1 WNHNN and CDR2 SYGVQD (reference sequence). CDR3 protein: CASSPDVFGWEAFF. DNA for the CDR3: TGCGCCAGCAGCCCCGACGTATTCGGCTGGGAAGCTTTCTTT.

The gene calls are TRBV7-2 and TRBJ2-5; D unresolved. The CDR3 runs 12 residues. Deletions cut 5 bases from V and 5 bases from J, with 9 bases between. The germline V gene has CDR1 SGHTA and CDR2 FQGNSA. CDR3 sequence: CASSQSGETQYF. The CDR3 DNA reads as TGTGCCAGCAGCCAAAGTGGGGAGACCCAGTACTTC.

The V gene is TRBV5-1, the J gene TRBJ1-3; D gene unclear. This CDR3 comprises 15 residues. Between the trimmed V and J ends, which lost 4 bases and 2 bases, there was a span of 13 bases. The V gene's germline CDR1 is SGHRS and CDR2 YFSETQ. The CDR3 region is CASSPLASAGNTIYF. The CDR3 bases are TGCGCCAGCAGCCCTCTCGCCTCTGCTGGAAACACCATATATTTT.

The gene calls are TRBV6-1 and TRBJ1-2; D possibly corresponds to TRBD1 (5 bases). Trimming took off 2 bases at V and 8 bases at J, with 18 bases between the two ends. From germline, CDR1 is MNHNS and CDR2 SASEGT. The CDR3 runs 15 residues. CDR3 in amino acids: CASSEWSDGGRGYTF. The DNA for the CDR3 is TGTGCCAGCAGTGAATGGTCTGACGGGGGGAGGGGCTACACCTTC.

The chain uses TRBV5-1 and TRBJ2-1; TRBD2 matches 7 bases. Germline CDR1 SGHRS, CDR2 YFSETQ. The CDR3 spans 15 residues. The V segment lost 0 bases and the J segment 4 bases; nucleotides outside the gene matches: 4. The CDR3 DNA is TGCGCCAGCAGCTTGGAGGCTAGCGGTTACAATGAGCAGTTCTTC. Protein sequence: CASSLEASGYNEQFF. Drawing the rest from reference TRBV5-1 and TRBJ2-1, the complete variable domain is KAGVTQTPRYLIKTRGQQVTLSCSPISGHRSVSWYQQTPGQGLQFLFEYFSETQRNKGNFPGRFSGRQFSNSRSEMNVSTLELGDSALYLCASSLEASGYNEQFFGPGTRLTVL.

The chain uses TRBV7-8 and TRBJ2-1; 7 bases line up with TRBD2. The germline V gene encodes CDR1 SGHVS and CDR2 FQNEAQ. This CDR3 region has 17 residues. J gave up 4 bases and V 5 bases, and 14 bases lay outside the gene matches. CDR3 bases: TGTGCCAGCAGCCCACGTGGGGCTAGCGGTTTGTACAATGAGCAGTTCTTC. This sequence encodes CASSPRGASGLYNEQFF.

The chain has TRBV10-2 and TRBJ2-7; D is perhaps TRBD2 (6 bases). The CDR3 extends over 16 amino acids. Germline lookup yields CDR1 WSHSY and CDR2 SAAADI. Trimming stripped 3 bases from V and 0 bases from J, with 15 bases between. The CDR3 region has the DNA TGCGCCAGCAGTGAAGGAGGGAGCCGGAGCTCCTACGAGCAGTACTTC. Translating gives CASSEGGSRSSYEQYF.

The rearrangement joins TRBV30 to TRBJ1-2; D call uncertain. Germline CDR1 GTSNPN, CDR2 SVGIG (reference sequence). The CDR3 sequence is 14 residues long. V shed 3 bases and J shed 3 bases, with 14 bases lying between them. Here the CDR3 reads CAWREANLDYGYTF. DNA of the CDR3: TGTGCCTGGAGGGAGGCAAATCTTGACTATGGCTACACCTTC.